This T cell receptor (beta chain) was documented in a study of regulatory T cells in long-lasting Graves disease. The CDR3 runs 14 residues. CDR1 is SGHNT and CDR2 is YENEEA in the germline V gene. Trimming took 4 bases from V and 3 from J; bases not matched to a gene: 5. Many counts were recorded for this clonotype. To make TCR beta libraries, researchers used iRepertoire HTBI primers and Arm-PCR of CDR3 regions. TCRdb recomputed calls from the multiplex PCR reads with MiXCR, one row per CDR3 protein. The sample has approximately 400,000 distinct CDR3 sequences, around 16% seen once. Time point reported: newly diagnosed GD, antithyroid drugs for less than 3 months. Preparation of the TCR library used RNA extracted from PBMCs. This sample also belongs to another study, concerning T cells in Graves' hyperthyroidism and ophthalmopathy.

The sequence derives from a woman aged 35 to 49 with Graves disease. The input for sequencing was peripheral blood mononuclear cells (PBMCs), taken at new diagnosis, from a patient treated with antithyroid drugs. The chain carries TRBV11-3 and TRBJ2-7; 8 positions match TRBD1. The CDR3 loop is CASSYPGGGYEQYF. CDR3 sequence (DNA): TGTGCCAGCAGCTACCCAGGGGGCGGCTACGAGCAGTACTTC.